This T cell receptor (gamma chain) was sequenced during a study of Vδ1+ human thymocytes. Broader study findings: Unlike peripheral blood Vdelta1+ controls, thymic delta-chain sequences included approximately 20% Vdelta2 and few Vdelta3. In the thymus, TRG and TRD repertoires looked highly polyclonal with Gaussian CDR3 lengths.

Sequences come from RNA converted to cDNA by reverse transcription. The CDR3 regions were amplified by multiplex PCR from V-gene primers to a constant-region primer. TCRdb re-called the multiplex PCR reads using CATT. This sample has about 36,000 gamma-chain clones, with around 20% found just once. Purity of the sorted Vdelta1+ thymocytes ranged from 98% to 99.6%. A word on this clone: Its cognate antigen is unknown.

Germline assignment: CDR1 VENAVY and CDR2 YDSYNSRV. V lost 4 bases and J lost 3; bases outside the gene matches: 8. The CDR3 loop spans 15 amino acids. This receptor was obtained from a girl in the first two years of life who had congenital heart surgery. This chain joins TRGV8 and TRGJP2. Sequenced: Vdelta1+ gamma-delta thymocytes from the thymus. Subset noted: FACS-sorted CD3+ TCRalphabeta- TCRVdelta1+ TCRVdelta2- thymocytes. This chain's CDR3 is CATWEGSGSDWIKTF. The DNA of the CDR3 is TGTGCCACCTGGGAAGGGTCGGGTAGTGATTGGATCAAGACGTTT.